This TCR beta chain comes out of a study of T cell responses to AZD1222 COVID-19 vaccine. Repertoires were generated with immunoSEQ multiplex PCR, while TCRdb's copy carries only in-frame clones and drops some. The table has around 100,000 clones, roughly 92% seen once. The germline CDR1 and CDR2 sequences are LNHDA and SQIVND (reference sequence). V shed 4 bases and J 4 bases; nucleotides not matched to a gene: 5. The CDR3 runs to 15 residues. This rearrangement joins TRBV19 to TRBJ2-7; the match to TRBD1 covers 12 bases. The sequence was obtained from an adult in good health. Sequencing used peripheral blood, obtained on day 0 of AZD1222 vaccination. The CDR3 reads CASSSGTGGSYEQYF. The CDR3 DNA is TGTGCCAGTAGTAGCGGGACAGGGGGCTCGTACGAGCAGTACTTC.